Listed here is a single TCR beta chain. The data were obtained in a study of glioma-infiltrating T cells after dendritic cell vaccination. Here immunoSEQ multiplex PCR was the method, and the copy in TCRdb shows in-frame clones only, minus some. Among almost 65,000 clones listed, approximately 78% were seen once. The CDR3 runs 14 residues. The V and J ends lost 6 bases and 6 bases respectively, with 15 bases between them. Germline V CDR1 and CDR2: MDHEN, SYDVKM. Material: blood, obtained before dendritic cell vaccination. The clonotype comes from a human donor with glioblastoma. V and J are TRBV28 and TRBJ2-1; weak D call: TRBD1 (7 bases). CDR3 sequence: CASSSRDSRNEQFF. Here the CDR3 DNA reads TGTGCCAGCAGCTCGCGGGACAGCCGCAATGAGCAGTTCTTC.